One TCR beta chain is described in this entry. This entry is derived from a study of blood T cell repertoires in COVID-19. Across the study: There were acute and convalescent COVID-19 samples, and they came from the United States, Italy and Spain. Sources were T cells, B-cell-depleted T cells, or PBMCs; the material itself was cDNA or gDNA.

The authors' processing: Amplification from reference gene primers served as the basis for estimated nucleated cell counts. Method: immunoSEQ multiplex PCR; TCRdb's copy keeps in-frame clones and lacks some. Clonal size and the V and J genes are those of that table, whereas D and trimming came from the DNA. The sample contains around 260,000 clones, around 86% of which appear only once. Per germline, CDR1 MNHEY and CDR2 SMNVEV (reference sequence). V was trimmed by 5 bases and J by 4 bases, leaving 12 bases between them. CDR3 length: 14 residues. The rearrangement links TRBV27 to TRBJ1-5; D remains unclear. Sequencing input: peripheral blood. The source of this sequence is a woman in her 40s who had recovered from COVID-19. CDR3: CASSARGGNQPQHF. The DNA for the CDR3 is TGTGCCAGCAGTGCCCGCGGCGGGAATCAGCCCCAGCATTTT.